These T cell receptor beta chains were read from a single sample in a study of cytotoxic CD8 clonotypes in ibrutinib-treated CLL. Clones were sequenced by immunoSEQ multiplex PCR, and TCRdb holds only the in-frame ones, with some missing. Among around 330,000 clones listed, 67% were seen once. Sequencing was performed on PBMCs, taken after 36 months of ibrutinib treatment. The receptor source for this set is a human donor with chronic lymphocytic leukemia. CDR3s include the opening cysteine and the closing phenylalanine or tryptophan. A D gene is named only where the DNA matches it firmly. Clone size is given for some rows only: seen once, a few or many times, or a class if the clone is expanded.

TRBJ2-3 | - | TRBD1 | TRBV29-1 | CSRQGPADTQYF
TRBJ1-5 | - | TRBD1 | TRBV2 | CASSAISGTDNQPQHF
TRBJ2-7 | - | TRBD1 | TRBV13 | CASSLLRTGYYEQYF
TRBJ2-7 | few | - | TRBV2 | CASRRRDNSYEQYF
TRBJ2-3 | - | - | TRBV28 | CASSALETTTSTDTQYF
TRBJ2-2 | - | - | TRBV7-8 | CASSLTPDTGELFF
TRBJ2-7 | - | TRBD1 | TRBV7-2 | CASSLGGQGRLFSYEQYF
TRBJ1-4 | - | TRBD1 | TRBV2 | CASGETGNWEKLFF
TRBJ1-1 | - | - | TRBV11-2 | CASSLIGPVGNTEAFF
TRBJ2-7 | - | - | TRBV18 | CASSPLGNSYEQYF
TRBJ2-7 | - | - | TRBV27 | CASSLGSTHYEQYF
TRBJ2-7 | - | - | TRBV11-2 | CASSIRRDEQYF
TRBJ2-7 | - | TRBD1 | TRBV6-1 | CASSEGTGIYEQYF
TRBJ2-7 | few | - | TRBV5-1 | CASSFTSTPTASGEQYF
TRBJ2-7 | - | - | TRBV25-1 | CASSTESPYEQYF
TRBJ2-7 | once | - | TRBV4-3 | CASSQVLGAYEQYF
- | - | - | TRBV2 | CASSEALLTGPLTDTSYEQYF
TRBJ1-2 | - | TRBD1 | TRBV29-1 | CSVTGTYGYTF